A selection of T cell receptor beta chains follows, all from one sample in a study of T-cell memory formation after mild COVID-19. TCRdb re-analysed the 5' RACE reads in MiXCR, keeping a single row per CDR3 protein. The table records 470,000 or so distinct CDR3 sequences, approximately 18% of them present only once. The material sequenced was PBMCs or a T cell subset sorted from them (not recorded which). The receptors were gathered from an adult woman who had mild COVID-19 (a few samples of this study predate the infection). Cell type and time point are not known. CDR3s include the opening cysteine and the closing phenylalanine or tryptophan. Each record gives: CDR3 protein, CDR3 DNA, CDR3 length, V gene, D gene, J gene, clone size. The D gene is left open where the match is weak. Clone size, where shown, is once, few, many, or a class for clones that have expanded.

CDR3: CASSQRSGRSEAFF
DNA: TGCGCCAGCAGCCAAAGGAGCGGACGATCTGAAGCTTTCTTT
length: 14
V: TRBV4-3
D: NA
J: TRBJ1-1
size: NA

CDR3: CATSDPIVTDTQYF
DNA: TGTGCCACCAGTGACCCTATAGTCACAGATACGCAGTATTTT
length: 14
V: TRBV24-1
D: NA
J: TRBJ2-3
size: NA

CDR3: CSARDRGKVEAFF
DNA: TGCAGTGCTAGAGACAGGGGGAAGGTTGAAGCTTTCTTT
length: 13
V: TRBV20-1
D: TRBD1
J: TRBJ1-1
size: NA

CDR3: CSAPAVGRNEQYF
DNA: TGCAGTGCCCCAGCGGTAGGAAGGAACGAGCAGTACTTC
length: 13
V: TRBV20-1
D: NA
J: TRBJ2-7
size: NA

CDR3: CAWVQGNLNTEAFF
DNA: TGTGCCTGGGTACAGGGGAACCTGAACACTGAAGCTTTCTTT
length: 14
V: TRBV30
D: TRBD1
J: TRBJ1-1
size: NA

CDR3: CSAKQGGTEAFF
DNA: TGCAGTGCTAAGCAGGGAGGCACTGAAGCTTTCTTT
length: 12
V: TRBV20-1
D: NA
J: TRBJ1-1
size: few

CDR3: CASREQGKDEQYF
DNA: TGTGCCAGCAGGGAACAGGGGAAAGACGAGCAGTACTTC
length: 13
V: TRBV6-5
D: TRBD1
J: TRBJ2-7
size: few

CDR3: CASSDTLNRVKETQYF
DNA: TGTGCCAGCAGCGATACCCTGAACAGGGTGAAAGAGACCCAGTACTTC
length: 16
V: TRBV6-5
D: NA
J: TRBJ2-5
size: few

CDR3: CSVRTGTYEQFF
DNA: TGCAGCGTCAGGACGGGTACCTATGAGCAGTTCTTC
length: 12
V: TRBV29-1
D: NA
J: TRBJ2-1
size: NA

CDR3: CASSQERLAGDDILDEQYF
DNA: TGCGCCAGCAGCCAAGAGCGACTAGCGGGAGACGACATTCTGGACGAGCAGTACTTC
length: 19
V: TRBV4-3
D: TRBD2
J: TRBJ2-7
size: NA

CDR3: CASSLGNRVMNTEAFF
DNA: TGTGCCAGCAGCTTGGGGAACAGGGTCATGAACACTGAAGCTTTCTTT
length: 16
V: TRBV5-4
D: NA
J: TRBJ1-1
size: NA

CDR3: CASSFGGEQYF
DNA: TGTGCCAGCAGTTTTGGGGGGGAGCAGTACTTC
length: 11
V: TRBV12-3/TRBV12-4
D: NA
J: TRBJ2-7
size: many

CDR3: CASSFRGDTQYF
DNA: TGTGCCAGCAGTTTTAGGGGAGATACGCAGTATTTT
length: 12
V: TRBV7-2
D: NA
J: TRBJ2-3
size: many

CDR3: CASSSPSVGNQPQHF
DNA: TGTGCCAGCAGCTCTCCCTCCGTGGGCAATCAGCCCCAGCATTTT
length: 15
V: TRBV6-2/TRBV6-3
D: NA
J: TRBJ1-5
size: few

CDR3: CASSKGQGFTEAFF
DNA: TGTGCCAGCAGCAAGGGACAGGGATTCACTGAAGCTTTCTTT
length: 14
V: TRBV3-1
D: TRBD1
J: TRBJ1-1
size: few

CDR3: CASSYGANTQYF
DNA: TGTGCCAGCAGCTACGGAGCAAATACGCAGTATTTT
length: 12
V: TRBV11-3
D: NA
J: TRBJ2-3
size: few

CDR3: CASSPSQPESYGYTF
DNA: TGTGCCAGCTCACCATCACAGCCCGAGAGCTATGGCTACACCTTC
length: 15
V: TRBV18
D: NA
J: TRBJ1-2
size: NA

CDR3: CASSPRGVKGLGNTIYF
DNA: TGTGCCAGCAGCCCTAGGGGTGTGAAGGGCCTTGGAAACACCATATATTTT
length: 17
V: TRBV7-9
D: NA
J: TRBJ1-3
size: NA

CDR3: CASITHNEQFF
DNA: TGTGCCAGCATAACACACAATGAGCAGTTCTTC
length: 11
V: TRBV6-5
D: NA
J: TRBJ2-1
size: NA

CDR3: CASSTIETGGLGSNQPQHF
DNA: TGTGCCAGCTCAACCATCGAGACAGGGGGCCTTGGGAGCAATCAGCCCCAGCATTTT
length: 19
V: TRBV18
D: TRBD1
J: TRBJ1-5
size: few

CDR3: CASSPPGALGPEAFF
DNA: TGTGCCAGCTCACCACCTGGGGCTCTGGGGCCTGAAGCTTTCTTT
length: 15
V: TRBV18
D: NA
J: TRBJ1-1
size: NA

CDR3: CASSLRGLTNEKLFF
DNA: TGTGCCAGCAGCCTCAGGGGGTTAACTAATGAAAAACTGTTTTTT
length: 15
V: TRBV3-1
D: TRBD1
J: TRBJ1-4
size: few

CDR3: CASSQEISGREQFF
DNA: TGCGCCAGCAGCCAAGAGATTAGCGGGAGGGAGCAGTTCTTC
length: 14
V: TRBV4-3
D: TRBD2
J: TRBJ2-1
size: NA

CDR3: CASSLVASGSRGETQYF
DNA: TGTGCCAGCAGCTTAGTGGCTAGCGGGAGCAGGGGAGAGACCCAGTACTTC
length: 17
V: TRBV7-2
D: TRBD2
J: TRBJ2-5
size: few

CDR3: CSARGLAGETQYF
DNA: TGCAGTGCTAGGGGCCTAGCGGGGGAGACCCAGTACTTC
length: 13
V: TRBV20-1
D: TRBD2
J: TRBJ2-5
size: NA